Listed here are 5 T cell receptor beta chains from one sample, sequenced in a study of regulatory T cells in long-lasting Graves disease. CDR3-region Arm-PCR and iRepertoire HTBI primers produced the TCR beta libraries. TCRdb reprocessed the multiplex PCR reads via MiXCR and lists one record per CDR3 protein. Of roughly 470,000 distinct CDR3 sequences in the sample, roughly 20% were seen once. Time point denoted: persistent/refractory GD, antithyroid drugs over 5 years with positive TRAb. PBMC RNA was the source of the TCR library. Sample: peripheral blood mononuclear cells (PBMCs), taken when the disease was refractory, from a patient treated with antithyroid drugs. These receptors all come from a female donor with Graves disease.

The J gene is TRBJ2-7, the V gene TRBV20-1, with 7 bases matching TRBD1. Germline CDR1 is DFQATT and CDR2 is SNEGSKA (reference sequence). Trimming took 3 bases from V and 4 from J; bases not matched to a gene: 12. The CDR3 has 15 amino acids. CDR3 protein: CSASGTGTEGYEQYF. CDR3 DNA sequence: TGCAGTGCTAGCGGAACCGGGACAGAAGGTTACGAGCAGTACTTC.

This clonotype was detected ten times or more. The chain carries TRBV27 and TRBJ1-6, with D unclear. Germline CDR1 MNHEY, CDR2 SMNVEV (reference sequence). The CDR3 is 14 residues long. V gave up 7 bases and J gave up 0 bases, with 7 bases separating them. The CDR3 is CASTFTSYNSPLHF. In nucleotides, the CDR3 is TGTGCCAGCACCTTCACCTCCTATAATTCACCCCTCCACTTT.

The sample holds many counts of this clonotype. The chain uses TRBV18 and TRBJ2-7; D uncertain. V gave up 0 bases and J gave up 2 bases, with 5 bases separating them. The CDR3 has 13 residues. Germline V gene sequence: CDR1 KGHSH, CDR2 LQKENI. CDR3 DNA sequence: TGTGCCAGCTCACCACCGGCAGCCTACGAGCAGTACTTC. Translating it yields CASSPPAAYEQYF.

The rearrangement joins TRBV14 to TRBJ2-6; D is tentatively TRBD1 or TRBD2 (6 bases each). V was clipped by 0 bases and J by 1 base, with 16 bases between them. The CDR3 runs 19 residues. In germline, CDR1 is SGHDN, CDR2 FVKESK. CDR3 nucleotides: TGTGCCAGCAGCCAAGACCCCCGGGGGCCGGGGTCTGGGGCCAACGTCCTGACTTTC. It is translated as CASSQDPRGPGSGANVLTF.

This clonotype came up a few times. In nucleotides, the CDR3 is TGTGCCAGCAGTTTTAGCGGGAGGGACAAAAACATTCAGTACTTC. This sequence encodes CASSFSGRDKNIQYF. The V call is TRBV5-6, the J call TRBJ2-4, with 11 bases aligning to TRBD2. The CDR3 covers 15 residues. V lost 5 bases, J lost 3 bases, and 4 bases stayed unmatched. The germline CDR1 and CDR2 sequences are SGHDT and YYEEEE.